This TCR beta chain was observed in a study of blood T cells in healthy people across ages. A second PCR, run for 7 to 11 cycles, used a sample-barcoded 5' primer plus a J-beta primer mix. TCRdb recomputed calls from the 5' RACE reads with MiXCR, one row per CDR3 protein. This sample has around 1,000,000 distinct CDR3 sequences, with approximately 26% found just once. CDR1 is SEHNR and CDR2 is FQNEAQ in the germline V gene (reference sequence). The CDR3 spans 15 residues. J was trimmed by 2 bases and V by 3 bases; bases with no gene match: 3. The data were also submitted as part of a second study, on T cells of mothers and their children. In that study: The effect of thymic selection on TCR recombination output is similar between related and unrelated pairs.

The chain joins TRBV7-9 to TRBJ2-2, with TRBD2 matching over 7 bases. Material: blood. The receptor was derived from a girl between 2 and 10 years old in good health. CDR3 bases: TGTGCCAGCAGCTTCCTAGCGGATAACACCGGGGAGCTGTTTTTT. Protein product: CASSFLADNTGELFF.